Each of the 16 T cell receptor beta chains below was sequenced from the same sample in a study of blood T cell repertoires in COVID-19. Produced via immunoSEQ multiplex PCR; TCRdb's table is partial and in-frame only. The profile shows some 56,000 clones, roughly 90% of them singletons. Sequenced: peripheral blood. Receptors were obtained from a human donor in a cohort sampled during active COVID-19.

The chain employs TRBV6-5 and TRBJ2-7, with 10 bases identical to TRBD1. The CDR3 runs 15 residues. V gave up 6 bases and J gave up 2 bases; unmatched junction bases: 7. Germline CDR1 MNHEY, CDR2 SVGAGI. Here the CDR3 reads CASRSAGQGAYEQYF. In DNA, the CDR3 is TGTGCCAGCAGATCCGCTGGACAGGGGGCCTACGAGCAGTACTTC.

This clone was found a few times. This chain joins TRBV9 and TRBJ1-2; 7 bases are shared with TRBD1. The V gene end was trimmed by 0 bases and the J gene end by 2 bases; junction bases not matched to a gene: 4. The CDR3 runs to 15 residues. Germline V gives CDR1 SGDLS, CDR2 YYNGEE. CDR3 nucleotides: TGTGCCAGCAGCGTAGGAGGGGACAGCAACTATGGCTACACCTTC. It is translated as CASSVGGDSNYGYTF.

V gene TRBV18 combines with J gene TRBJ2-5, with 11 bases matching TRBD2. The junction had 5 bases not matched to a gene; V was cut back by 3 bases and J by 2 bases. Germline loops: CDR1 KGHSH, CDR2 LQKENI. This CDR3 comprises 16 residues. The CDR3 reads CASSPLAGGQQETQYF. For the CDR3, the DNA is TGTGCCAGCTCACCTCTAGCGGGGGGCCAACAAGAGACCCAGTACTTC.

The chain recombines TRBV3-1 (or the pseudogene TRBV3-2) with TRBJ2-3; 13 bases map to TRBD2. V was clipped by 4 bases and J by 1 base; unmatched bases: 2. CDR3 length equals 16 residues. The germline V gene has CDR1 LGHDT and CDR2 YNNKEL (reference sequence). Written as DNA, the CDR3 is TGTGCCAGCAGCCGCGGACTAGCGGGGGGCACAGATACGCAGTATTTT. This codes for CASSRGLAGGTDTQYF.

This CDR3 is CASSPGQGDEKLFF. CDR3 DNA sequence: TGTGCCAGCAGCCCGGGACAGGGGGATGAAAAACTGTTTTTT. The chain is built from TRBV7-9 and TRBJ1-4; 11 bases are shared with TRBD1. V lost 5 bases and J lost 6; bases outside the gene matches: 2. Per germline, CDR1 SEHNR and CDR2 FQNEAQ (reference sequence). CDR3 length: 14 amino acids.

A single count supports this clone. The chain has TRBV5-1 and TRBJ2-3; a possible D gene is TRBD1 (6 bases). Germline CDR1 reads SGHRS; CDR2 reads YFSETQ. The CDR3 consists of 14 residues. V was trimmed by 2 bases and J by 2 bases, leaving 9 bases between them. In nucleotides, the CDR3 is TGCGCCAGCAGCTTCCGGGACAACACAGATACGCAGTATTTT. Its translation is CASSFRDNTDTQYF.

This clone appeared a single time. CDR3 amino acids: CASSDGIGSPLHF. CDR3 bases: TGTGCCAGCAGTGACGGTATTGGCTCACCCCTCCACTTT. The rearrangement uses TRBV6-4 and TRBJ1-6; unclear D gene. Germline V gene data show CDR1 as MRHNA and CDR2 as SNTAGT. Trimming removed 2 bases from V and 10 bases from J, with 9 bases in between. This CDR3 comprises 13 residues.

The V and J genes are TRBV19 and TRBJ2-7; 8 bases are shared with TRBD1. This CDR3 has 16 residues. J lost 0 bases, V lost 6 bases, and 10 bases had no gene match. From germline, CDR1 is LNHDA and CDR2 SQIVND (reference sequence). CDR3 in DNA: TGTGCCAGTAGGGATACAGGGGGATCAGGCTCCTACGAGCAGTACTTC. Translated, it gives CASRDTGGSGSYEQYF.

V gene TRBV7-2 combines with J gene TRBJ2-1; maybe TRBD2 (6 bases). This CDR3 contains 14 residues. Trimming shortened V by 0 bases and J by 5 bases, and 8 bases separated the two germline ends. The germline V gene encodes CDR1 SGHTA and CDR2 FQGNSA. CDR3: CASSLAGTDNEQFF. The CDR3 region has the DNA TGTGCCAGCAGCTTAGCGGGGACTGACAATGAGCAGTTCTTC.

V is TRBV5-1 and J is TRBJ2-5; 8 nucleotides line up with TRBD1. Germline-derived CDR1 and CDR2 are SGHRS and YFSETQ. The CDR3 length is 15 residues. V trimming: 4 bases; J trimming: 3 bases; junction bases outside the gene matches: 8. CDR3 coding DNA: TGCGCCAGCAGCAGGACAGGGTTCCCAAAAGAGACCCAGTACTTC. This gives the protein CASSRTGFPKETQYF. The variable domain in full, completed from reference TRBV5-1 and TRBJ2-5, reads KAGVTQTPRYLIKTRGQQVTLSCSPISGHRSVSWYQQTPGQGLQFLFEYFSETQRNKGNFPGRFSGRQFSNSRSEMNVSTLELGDSALYLCASSRTGFPKETQYFGPGTRLLVL.

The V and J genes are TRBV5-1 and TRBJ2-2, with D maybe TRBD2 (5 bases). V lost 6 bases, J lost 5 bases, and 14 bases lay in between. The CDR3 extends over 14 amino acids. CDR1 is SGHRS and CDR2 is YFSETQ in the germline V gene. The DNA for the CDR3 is TGCGCCAGCATTATGATACCGGGGACCGGGGAGCTGTTTTTT. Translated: CASIMIPGTGELFF.

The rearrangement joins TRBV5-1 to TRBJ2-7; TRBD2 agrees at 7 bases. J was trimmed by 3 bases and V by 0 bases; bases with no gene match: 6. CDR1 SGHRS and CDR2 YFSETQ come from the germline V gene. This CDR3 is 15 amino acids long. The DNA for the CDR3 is TGCGCCAGCAGCTTGGCCGTGGCGGGGGTCTACGAGCAGTACTTC. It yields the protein CASSLAVAGVYEQYF.

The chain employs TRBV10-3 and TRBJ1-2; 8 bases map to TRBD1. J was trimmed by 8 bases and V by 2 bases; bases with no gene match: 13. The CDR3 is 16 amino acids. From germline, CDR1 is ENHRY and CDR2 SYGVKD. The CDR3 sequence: CAISEAADRVAWGYTF. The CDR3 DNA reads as TGTGCCATCAGTGAGGCAGCGGACAGGGTGGCGTGGGGCTACACCTTC.

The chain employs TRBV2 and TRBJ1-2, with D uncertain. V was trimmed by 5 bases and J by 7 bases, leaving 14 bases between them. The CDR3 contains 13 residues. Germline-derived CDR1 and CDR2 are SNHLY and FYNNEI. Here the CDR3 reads CASSRGAQPGYTF. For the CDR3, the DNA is TGTGCCAGCAGTCGAGGAGCCCAGCCTGGCTACACCTTC.

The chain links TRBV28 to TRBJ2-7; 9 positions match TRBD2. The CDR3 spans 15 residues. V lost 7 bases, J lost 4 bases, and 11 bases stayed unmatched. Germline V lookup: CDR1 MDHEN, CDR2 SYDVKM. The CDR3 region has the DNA TGTGCCAGCACCACCCGGGGCGGGGGGGCATACGAGCAGTACTTC. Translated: CASTTRGGGAYEQYF.

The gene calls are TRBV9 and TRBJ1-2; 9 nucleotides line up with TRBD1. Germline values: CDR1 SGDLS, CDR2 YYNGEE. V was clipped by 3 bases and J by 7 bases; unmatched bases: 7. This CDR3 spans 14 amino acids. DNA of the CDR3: TGTGCCAGCAGCGCCTACAGGGGGCGGGGTGGCTACACCTTC. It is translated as CASSAYRGRGGYTF.